Shown below are 2 T cell receptor beta chains from a single sample sequenced in a study of T cell changes during pregnancy in multiple sclerosis. Only in-frame clones appear in the TCRdb table, and some are missing; sequencing was by immunoSEQ multiplex PCR. Seen here are approximately 96,000 clones, 90% to 95% observed once, and the top ten hold around 2.1%. Sequencing was performed on peripheral blood, taken after pregnancy. The receptors shown here come from a female donor in good health, enrolled as a control in a pregnancy study.

This chain links TRBV4-1 with TRBJ2-7; 15 nucleotides agree with TRBD2. This CDR3 contains 17 residues. The ends lost 0 bases at V and 6 bases at J; junction bases unmatched: 6. Per germline, CDR1 MGHRA and CDR2 YSYEKL. As DNA, the CDR3 is TGCGCCAGCAGCCAAGAAAGGACTAGCGGGGGGGCCTTCGAGCAGTACTTC. Translating it yields CASSQERTSGGAFEQYF.

CDR3 nucleotides: TGCGCCAGCAGCCCCACACTAGCGGGGGGAACCTACAATGAGCAGTTCTTC. Residues: CASSPTLAGGTYNEQFF. V and J are TRBV5-1 and TRBJ2-1, with 12 bases aligning to TRBD2. The CDR3 runs to 17 residues. Losses at the gene ends were 4 bases for V and 2 bases for J; bases not matched to a gene: 7. Germline CDR1 reads SGHRS; CDR2 reads YFSETQ.